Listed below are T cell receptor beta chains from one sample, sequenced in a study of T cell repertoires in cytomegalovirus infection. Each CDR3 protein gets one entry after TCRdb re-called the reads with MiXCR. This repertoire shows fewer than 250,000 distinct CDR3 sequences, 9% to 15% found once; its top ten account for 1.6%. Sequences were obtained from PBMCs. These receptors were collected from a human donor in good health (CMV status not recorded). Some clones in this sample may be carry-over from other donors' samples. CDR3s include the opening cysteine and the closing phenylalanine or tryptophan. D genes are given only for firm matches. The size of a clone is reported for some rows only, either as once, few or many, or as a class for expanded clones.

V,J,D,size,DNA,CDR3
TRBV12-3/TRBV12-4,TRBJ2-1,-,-,TGTGCCAGCACCGTCCCGGGACTGGGTGAGCAGTTCTTC,CASTVPGLGEQFF
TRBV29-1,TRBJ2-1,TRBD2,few,TGCAGCGTTCCAGCGGGAGGGGGCGATGAGCAGTTCTTC,CSVPAGGGDEQFF
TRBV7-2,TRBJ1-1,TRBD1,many,TGTGCCAGCAGCCGACAGGGGGGCACTGAAGCTTTCTTT,CASSRQGGTEAFF
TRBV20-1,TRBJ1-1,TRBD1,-,TGCAGTGCTAGAGAGACAGGGGGAAGGACTGAAGCTTTCTTT,CSARETGGRTEAFF
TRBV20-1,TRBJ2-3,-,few,TGCAGTGCTAACCCCATACAGGGTTTCACAGATACGCAGTATTTT,CSANPIQGFTDTQYF
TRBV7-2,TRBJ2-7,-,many,TGTGCCAGCAGCTTAGGGACAGTAGCAGGCGAGCAGTACTTC,CASSLGTVAGEQYF
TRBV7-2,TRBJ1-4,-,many,TGTGCCAGCAGCTGGTCAGGGGAAAAACTGTTTTTT,CASSWSGEKLFF
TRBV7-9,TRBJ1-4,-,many,TGTGCCAGCAGCTTAGGCAGGGAAGATGAAAAACTGTTTTTT,CASSLGREDEKLFF
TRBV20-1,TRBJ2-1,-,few,TGCAGTGCTAGAGTGGTTGCAGGGAACAATGAGCAGTTCTTC,CSARVVAGNNEQFF
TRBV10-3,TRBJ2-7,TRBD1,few,TGTGCCAGCCAGGGACAGGGTTACGAGCAGTACTTC,CASQGQGYEQYF
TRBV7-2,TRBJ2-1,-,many,TGTGCCAGCAGCCATGACCGGGGAAGCAATGAGCAGTTCTTC,CASSHDRGSNEQFF
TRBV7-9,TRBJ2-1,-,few,TGTGCCAGCAGCTCCGTCGACTCGTCCCAGTTCTTC,CASSSVDSSQFF
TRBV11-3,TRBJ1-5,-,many,TGTGCCAGCAGCTTCAAAGGGAGGGGTCAGCCCCAGCATTTT,CASSFKGRGQPQHF
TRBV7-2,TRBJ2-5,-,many,TGTGCCAGCAGCTTAAGTAGCGAGACCCAGTACTTC,CASSLSSETQYF
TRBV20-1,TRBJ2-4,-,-,TGCAGTGCTATCGGGGTAGACATTCAGTACTTC,CSAIGVDIQYF
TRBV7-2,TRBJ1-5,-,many,TGTGCCAGCAGCCCCCGAGCGGGGGGTGGTAATCAGCCCCAGCATTTT,CASSPRAGGGNQPQHF
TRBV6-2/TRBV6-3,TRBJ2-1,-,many,TGTGCCAGCACTCTCCGGCCTAGCTCCTACAATGAGCAGTTCTTC,CASTLRPSSYNEQFF